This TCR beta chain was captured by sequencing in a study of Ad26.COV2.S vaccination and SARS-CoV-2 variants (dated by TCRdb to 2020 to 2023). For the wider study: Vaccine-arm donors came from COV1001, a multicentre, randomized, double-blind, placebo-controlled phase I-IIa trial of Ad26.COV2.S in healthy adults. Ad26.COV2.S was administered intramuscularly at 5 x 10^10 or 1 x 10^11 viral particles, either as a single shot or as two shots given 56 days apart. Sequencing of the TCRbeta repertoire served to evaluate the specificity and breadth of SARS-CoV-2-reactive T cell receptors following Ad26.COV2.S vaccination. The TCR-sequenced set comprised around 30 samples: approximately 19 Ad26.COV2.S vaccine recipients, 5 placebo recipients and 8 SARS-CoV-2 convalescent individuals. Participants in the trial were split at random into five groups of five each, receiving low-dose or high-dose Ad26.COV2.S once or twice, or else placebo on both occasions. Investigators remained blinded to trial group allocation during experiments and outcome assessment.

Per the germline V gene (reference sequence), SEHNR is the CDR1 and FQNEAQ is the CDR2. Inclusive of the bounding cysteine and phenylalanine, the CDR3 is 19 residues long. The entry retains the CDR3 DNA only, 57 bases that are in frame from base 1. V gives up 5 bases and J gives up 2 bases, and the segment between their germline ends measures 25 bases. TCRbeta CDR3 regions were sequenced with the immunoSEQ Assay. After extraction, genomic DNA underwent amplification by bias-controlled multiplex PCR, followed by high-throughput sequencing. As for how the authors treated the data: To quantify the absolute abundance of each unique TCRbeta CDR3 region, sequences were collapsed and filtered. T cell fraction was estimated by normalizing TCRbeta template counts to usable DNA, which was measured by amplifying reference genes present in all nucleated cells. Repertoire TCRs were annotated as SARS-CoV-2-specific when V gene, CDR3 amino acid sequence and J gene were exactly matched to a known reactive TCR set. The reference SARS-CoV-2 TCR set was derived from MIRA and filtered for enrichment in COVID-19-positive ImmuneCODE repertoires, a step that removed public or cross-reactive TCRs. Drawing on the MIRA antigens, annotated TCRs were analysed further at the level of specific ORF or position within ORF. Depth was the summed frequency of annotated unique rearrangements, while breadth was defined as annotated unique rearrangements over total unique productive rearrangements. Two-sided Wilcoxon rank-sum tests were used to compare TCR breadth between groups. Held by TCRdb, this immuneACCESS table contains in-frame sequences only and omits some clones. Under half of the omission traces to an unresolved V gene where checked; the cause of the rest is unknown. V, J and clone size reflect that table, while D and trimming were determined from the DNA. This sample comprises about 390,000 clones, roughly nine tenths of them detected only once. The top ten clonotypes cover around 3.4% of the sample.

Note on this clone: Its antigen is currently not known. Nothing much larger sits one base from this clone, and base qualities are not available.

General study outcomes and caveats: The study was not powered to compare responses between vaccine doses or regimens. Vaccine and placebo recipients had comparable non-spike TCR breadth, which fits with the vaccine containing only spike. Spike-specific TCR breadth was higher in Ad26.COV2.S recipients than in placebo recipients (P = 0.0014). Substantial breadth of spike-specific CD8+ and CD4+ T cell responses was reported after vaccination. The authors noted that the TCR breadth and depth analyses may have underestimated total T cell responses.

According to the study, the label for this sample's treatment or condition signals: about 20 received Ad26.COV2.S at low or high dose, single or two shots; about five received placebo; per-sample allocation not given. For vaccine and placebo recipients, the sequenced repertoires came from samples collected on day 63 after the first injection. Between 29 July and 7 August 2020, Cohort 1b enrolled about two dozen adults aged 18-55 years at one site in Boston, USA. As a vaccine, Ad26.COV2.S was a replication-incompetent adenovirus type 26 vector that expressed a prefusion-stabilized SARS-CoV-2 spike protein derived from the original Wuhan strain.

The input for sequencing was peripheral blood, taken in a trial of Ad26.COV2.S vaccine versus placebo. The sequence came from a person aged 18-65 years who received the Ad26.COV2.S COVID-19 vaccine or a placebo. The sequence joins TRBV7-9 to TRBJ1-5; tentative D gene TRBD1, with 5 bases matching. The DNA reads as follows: TGTGCCAGCAGCACCTCAGGGCAGGGTGTTGATCGGGGCAATCAGCCCCAGCATTTT. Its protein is CASSTSGQGVDRGNQPQHF. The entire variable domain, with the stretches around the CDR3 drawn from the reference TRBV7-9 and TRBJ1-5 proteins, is DTGVSQNPRHKITKRGQNVTFRCDPISEHNRLYWYRQTLGQGPEFLTYFQNEAQLEKSRLLSDRFSAERPKGSFSTLEIQRTEQGDSAMYLCASSTSGQGVDRGNQPQHFGDGTRLSIL.